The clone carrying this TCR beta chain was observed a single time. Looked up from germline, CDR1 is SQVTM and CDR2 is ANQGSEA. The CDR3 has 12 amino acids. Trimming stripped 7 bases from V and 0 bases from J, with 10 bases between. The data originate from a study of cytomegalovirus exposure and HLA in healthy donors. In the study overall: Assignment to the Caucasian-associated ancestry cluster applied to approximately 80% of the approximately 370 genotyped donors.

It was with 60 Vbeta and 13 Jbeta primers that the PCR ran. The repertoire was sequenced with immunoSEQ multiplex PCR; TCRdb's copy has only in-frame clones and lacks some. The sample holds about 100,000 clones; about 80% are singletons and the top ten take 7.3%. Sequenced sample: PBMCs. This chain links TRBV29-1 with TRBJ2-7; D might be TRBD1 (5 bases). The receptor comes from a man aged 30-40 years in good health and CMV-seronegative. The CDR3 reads CSAWTSSYEQYF. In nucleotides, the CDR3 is TGCAGCGCCTGGACAAGCTCCTACGAGCAGTACTTC.